This record looks at one TCR beta chain sequence and its context. TCRdb's table, derived via immunoSEQ multiplex PCR, lists solely in-frame clones and lacks some. Altogether around 120,000 clones are present, around 87% being singletons, with the ten largest covering approximately 0.51%. These data come from a study of OX40 agonist ivuxolimab in advanced cancers. Trimming at V came to 0 bases and at J to 5 bases, leaving 7 bases not matched to a gene. This CDR3 is 16 amino acids long. Germline V CDR1 and CDR2: MGHRA, YSYEKL. The chain uses TRBV4-1 and TRBJ2-1; 7 bases align to TRBD1. This TCR derives from an adult with an advanced solid tumor such as melanoma, head and neck, liver or kidney cancer. The sample consisted of CD4+ or CD8+ T cells sorted from blood, taken in a trial of the OX40 agonist ivuxolimab. The chain's CDR3 is CASSQDVTGANNEQFF. CDR3 bases: TGCGCCAGCAGCCAAGACGTAACAGGGGCAAACAATGAGCAGTTCTTC.